Listed here are 27 T cell receptor beta chains from one sample, sequenced in a study of CD8 T cells in ankylosing spondylitis. Study conclusions and caveats: A motif of 7 to 9 highly homologous TCR beta variants was seen as apparently characteristic of ankylosing spondylitis blood.

TCRdb called the 5' RACE reads again in MiXCR, with one record for every CDR3 protein. The sample contains about 220,000 distinct CDR3 sequences, approximately 7.3% of which appear only once. No antigen has been identified for these receptors. What was sequenced was blood, either unsorted or a sorted T cell fraction (not recorded which). The receptors derive from a male donor with ankylosing spondylitis.

This clonotype turned up a few times. This chain links TRBV4-1 with TRBJ1-5; the match to TRBD1 covers 9 bases. V gave up 1 base and J gave up 6 bases; unmatched junction bases: 13. Germline V lookup: CDR1 MGHRA, CDR2 YSYEKL. CDR3 length: 18 amino acids. The CDR3 here is CASSQVYGTGPGGQPQHF. In DNA, the CDR3 is TGCGCCAGCAGCCAAGTCTACGGGACAGGGCCGGGAGGTCAGCCCCAGCATTTT.

This clonotype was seen a few times. The chain's CDR3 is CASSVSGGYDEQFF. DNA of the CDR3: TGTGCCAGCAGCGTTAGCGGGGGATACGATGAGCAGTTCTTC. The gene calls are TRBV9 and TRBJ2-1; 9 nucleotides agree with TRBD2. Germline V gene sequence: CDR1 SGDLS, CDR2 YYNGEE. V lost 2 bases, J lost 8 bases, and 5 bases stayed unmatched. The CDR3 has 14 residues.

This clonotype was seen only a few times. The rearrangement links TRBV12-3 or TRBV12-4 to TRBJ2-7; D might be TRBD2 (6 bases). Between the trimmed V and J ends, which lost 5 bases and 0 bases, there was a span of 26 bases. The CDR3 consists of 19 residues. The DNA of the CDR3 is TGTGCCAGCAGTCCCTCCACTCGCGGGAATTACCCCTACTCCTACGAGCAGTACTTC. It codes for CASSPSTRGNYPYSYEQYF.

V and J are TRBV9 and TRBJ2-4, with D tentatively TRBD1 or TRBD2 (5 bases each). Germline CDR1 and CDR2: SGDLS and YYNGEE. V lost 2 bases to trimming and J lost 1 base, with 13 bases between them. The CDR3 is 16 residues long. The CDR3 protein is CASSVSGGDAKNIQYF. In DNA form, the CDR3 reads TGTGCCAGCAGCGTGAGTGGGGGTGACGCCAAAAACATTCAGTACTTC.

A few counts support this clonotype. V is TRBV14 and J is TRBJ1-1; D uncertain. This CDR3 is built from 12 residues. CDR1 is SGHDN, CDR2 FVKESK, per germline. Trimming took off 4 bases at V and 5 bases at J, with 8 bases between the two ends. Written as DNA, the CDR3 is TGTGCCAGCAGCCCCAAGCAGACTGAAGCTTTCTTT. Its protein product is CASSPKQTEAFF.

The chain links TRBV6-1 to TRBJ2-7; D is unresolved. Trimming shortened V by 7 bases and J by 0 bases, and 13 bases separated the two germline ends. The germline V gene has CDR1 MNHNS and CDR2 SASEGT. This CDR3 spans 14 amino acids. The CDR3 DNA reads TGTGCCAGCAATGACGGAGCCCCCTCCTACGAGCAGTACTTC. It codes for CASNDGAPSYEQYF.

This clonotype was seen at least ten times. The V and J genes are TRBV5-1 and TRBJ2-5, with 9 bases aligning to TRBD1. The germline CDR1 and CDR2 sequences are SGHRS and YFSETQ. Germline trimming cut 2 bases from V and 4 bases from J; bases unmatched to any gene: 9. The CDR3 contains 16 residues. CDR3 sequence reads: CASSFKDRGLRETQYF. In DNA, the CDR3 is TGCGCCAGCAGCTTTAAGGACAGGGGACTGAGAGAGACCCAGTACTTC.

This clonotype was seen more than once but under ten times. This chain joins TRBV6-5 and TRBJ1-5; D perhaps matches TRBD1 (5 bases). Germline-derived CDR1 and CDR2 are MNHEY and SVGAGI. The CDR3 spans 14 residues. Trimming cost V 2 bases and J 5 bases, with 10 bases left between them. CDR3 amino acids: CASSYEGAHQPQHF. The CDR3 DNA follows: TGTGCCAGCAGTTACGAAGGGGCGCATCAGCCCCAGCATTTT.

Ten or more counts support this clonotype. This chain connects TRBV11-2 to TRBJ2-7; unclear D gene. The CDR3 totals 13 residues. V was shortened by 3 bases and J by 5 bases, with 11 bases between the two germline ends. CDR1 and CDR2 (germline): SGHAT, FQNNGV. The CDR3 DNA follows: TGTGCCAGCAGCTTGGGTCTCGGCAACGAGCAGTACTTC. Translation gives CASSLGLGNEQYF.

This clonotype was found many times. The gene calls are TRBV28 and TRBJ1-1; D is perhaps TRBD1 (5 bases). Germline values: CDR1 MDHEN, CDR2 SYDVKM. V dropped 6 bases and J dropped 2 bases, with 16 bases sitting between them. CDR3 length: 15 residues. CDR3 in amino acids: CASRTPYRGNTEAFF. The CDR3 DNA follows: TGTGCCAGCAGGACTCCCTATAGGGGTAACACTGAAGCTTTCTTT.

This clonotype was picked up many times. The J gene is TRBJ1-2, the V gene TRBV7-9; a weak D match, TRBD1 (6 bases). The germline V gene has CDR1 SEHNR and CDR2 FQNEAQ (reference sequence). This CDR3 spans 13 amino acids. Trimming removed 6 bases from V and 2 bases from J, with 10 bases in between. The CDR3 sequence: CASRPDRNYGYTF. Written as DNA, the CDR3 is TGTGCCAGCAGACCCGACAGGAACTATGGCTACACCTTC.

This clonotype came up many times. The chain joins TRBV20-1 to TRBJ2-1; 7 positions match TRBD2. J was trimmed by 8 bases and V by 7 bases; bases with no gene match: 20. Germline CDR1 and CDR2: DFQATT and SNEGSKA (reference sequence). This CDR3 has 16 amino acids. In DNA form, the CDR3 reads TGCAGTGGGATTGGTAGCGGGTCCCCATGGGGGGATGAGCAGTTCTTC. Amino acids: CSGIGSGSPWGDEQFF.

In its sample, this clonotype was seen many times. This chain joins TRBV4-2 and TRBJ2-5; TRBD2 matches at 8 bases. With 1 base clipped from V and 2 bases from J, the junction kept 3 bases outside the gene matches. Germline V CDR1 and CDR2: LGHNA, YNFKEQ. The CDR3 length is 15 residues. The CDR3: CASSQARGDQETQYF. The CDR3, as DNA: TGTGCCAGCAGCCAAGCGCGGGGGGATCAAGAGACCCAGTACTTC.

This clonotype is categorized as medium-sized. The chain is built from TRBV20-1 and TRBJ2-2; D is unclear. The CDR3 loop spans 14 amino acids. Germline V gene lookup returns CDR1 DFQATT and CDR2 SNEGSKA (reference sequence). V dropped 0 bases and J dropped 5 bases, with 10 bases sitting between them. The CDR3 nucleotides are TGCAGTGCTAGAGACGTACAGAGGACCGGGGAGCTGTTTTTT. It codes for CSARDVQRTGELFF.

This rearrangement joins TRBV3-1 to TRBJ1-1; 8 bases align to TRBD1. CDR1 is LGHDT and CDR2 is YNNKEL in the germline V gene (reference sequence). This CDR3 comprises 15 residues. J lost 5 bases, V lost 1 base, and 6 bases had no gene match. The CDR3 region is CASSQVARGRTEAFF. CDR3 bases: TGTGCCAGCAGCCAAGTTGCCAGGGGGCGGACTGAAGCTTTCTTT.

This clonotype appeared many times. The V call is TRBV11-2, the J call TRBJ1-1; 7 bases fit TRBD1. Per germline, CDR1 SGHAT and CDR2 FQNNGV. This CDR3 spans 15 amino acids. The V gene end was trimmed by 5 bases and the J gene end by 1 base; junction bases not matched to a gene: 7. The CDR3 is CASSTYRGGNTEAFF. The CDR3 nucleotides are TGTGCCAGCAGCACCTACAGGGGCGGGAACACTGAAGCTTTCTTT.

This clonotype occurred many times. The rearrangement links TRBV14 to TRBJ2-1; D is unclear. V was clipped by 2 bases and J by 4 bases, with 15 bases between them. Germline lookup yields CDR1 SGHDN and CDR2 FVKESK. The length of the CDR3 is 16 residues. The CDR3 is CASSQFRNVDYNEQFF. The CDR3, as DNA: TGTGCCAGCAGCCAATTCAGAAACGTTGATTACAATGAGCAGTTCTTC.

This clonotype was detected many times. This sequence joins TRBV25-1 and TRBJ1-1; D is unresolved. From germline, CDR1 is MGHDK and CDR2 SYGVNS. The V end was cut by 2 bases, the J end by 0 bases, with 1 base between. The CDR3 is 12 residues long. The CDR3 is CASSEMNTEAFF. CDR3 in DNA: TGTGCCAGCAGTGAAATGAACACTGAAGCTTTCTTT.

This clonotype was recorded many times. CDR3 region: CASTWGVNTEAFF. CDR3 nucleotides: TGTGCCAGCACCTGGGGGGTGAACACTGAAGCTTTCTTT. The chain has TRBV12-3 or TRBV12-4 and TRBJ1-1; TRBD1 is a possible D gene (5 bases). This CDR3 comprises 13 residues. Trimming cost V 7 bases and J 0 bases, with 9 bases left between them.

This clonotype was observed a handful of times. The gene calls are TRBV4-2 and TRBJ2-7, with a weak D call TRBD2 (6 bases). Germline V gene data show CDR1 as LGHNA and CDR2 as YNFKEQ. The CDR3 runs 13 residues. Trimming took off 3 bases at V and 3 bases at J, with 9 bases between the two ends. The CDR3, as DNA: TGTGCCAGCAGCCATGGGACTCTCTACGAGCAGTACTTC. It codes for CASSHGTLYEQYF.

This clonotype was picked up many times. This chain connects TRBV11-2 to TRBJ2-7; 9 positions agree with TRBD1. The CDR3 extends over 14 amino acids. V shed 8 bases, J shed 2 bases, and the junction held 7 bases outside the gene matches. The germline V gene has CDR1 SGHAT and CDR2 FQNNGV. The chain's CDR3 is CASGPGQGPYEQYF. CDR3 DNA sequence: TGTGCCAGCGGTCCGGGACAGGGTCCCTACGAGCAGTACTTC.

The chain has TRBV4-1 and TRBJ2-4; 9 bases agree with TRBD1. The CDR3 totals 14 residues. The V and J ends lost 0 bases and 13 bases, in that order; junction bases with no gene match: 7. Germline V CDR1 and CDR2: MGHRA, YSYEKL. The CDR3, as DNA: TGCGCCAGCAGCCAAGACAGGACAGGGGTTTGGCAGTACTTC. Its translation: CASSQDRTGVWQYF.

The V and J genes are TRBV7-9 and TRBJ2-7; 7 bases align to TRBD2. Germline V CDR1 and CDR2: SEHNR, FQNEAQ (reference sequence). Trimming removed 4 bases from V and 5 bases from J; junction bases left unmatched: 17. This CDR3 has 17 amino acids. CDR3 amino acids: CASSYHAVAGEFDEQYF. The DNA for the CDR3 is TGTGCCAGCAGCTACCATGCAGTGGCGGGAGAATTCGACGAGCAGTACTTC.

The table lists this clonotype with a few counts. The V gene is TRBV6-5, the J gene TRBJ2-7; D may correspond to TRBD1 or TRBD2 (5 bases each). This CDR3 has 14 residues. V was cut by 3 bases and J by 5 bases, with 14 bases left in between. The germline V gene encodes CDR1 MNHEY and CDR2 SVGAGI. CDR3 residues: CASSYAGRANEQYF. Written as DNA, the CDR3 is TGTGCCAGCAGTTATGCGGGCAGGGCCAACGAGCAGTACTTC.

This clonotype was seen only a few times. The chain is built from TRBV28 and TRBJ2-3; D gene unclear. The CDR3 loop spans 14 amino acids. Trimming removed 3 bases at V and 4 bases at J, with 11 bases between. CDR1 and CDR2 (germline): MDHEN, SYDVKM. In DNA, the CDR3 is TGTGCCAGCAGTTTTCCCGGCACTTCAGATACGCAGTATTTT. It codes for CASSFPGTSDTQYF. The full variable domain, with the rest looked up from reference TRBV28 and TRBJ2-3, is DVKVTQSSRYLVKRTGEKVFLECVQDMDHENMFWYRQDPGLGLRLIYFSYDVKMKEKGDIPEGYSVSREKKERFSLILESASTNQTSMYLCASSFPGTSDTQYFGPGTRLTVL.

This clonotype was recorded at least ten times. The V and J genes are TRBV6-5 and TRBJ2-1; tentative D call: TRBD2 (5 bases). The CDR3 is 15 amino acids. Germline assignment: CDR1 MNHEY and CDR2 SVGAGI. V lost 2 bases, J lost 6 bases, and 14 bases lay in between. The CDR3 here is CASSYPWGAFNEQFF. The CDR3 DNA sequence: TGTGCCAGCAGTTACCCGTGGGGAGCCTTCAATGAGCAGTTCTTC.

On this clonotype itself: One base away lies a much larger clone, so this may be a sequencing read error. This sequence joins TRBV27 and TRBJ2-7; tentative D call: TRBD2 (6 bases). The CDR3 covers 15 residues. Germline V gene data show CDR1 as MNHEY and CDR2 as SMNVEV (reference sequence). V lost 5 bases, J lost 3 bases, and 17 bases lay in between. The CDR3 spells CASSPLRRACYEQYF. The CDR3 DNA sequence: TGTGCCAGCAGTCCCTTGAGGAGGGCGTGCTACGAGCAGTACTTC.